The text below deals with one T cell receptor beta chain. The protocol was immunoSEQ multiplex PCR, while the TCRdb copy is restricted to in-frame clones and leaves out a portion. The table has tens of thousands of clones, approximately 89% seen once. The length of the CDR3 is 14 residues. Germline-derived CDR1 and CDR2 are SGHNT and YENEEA. V lost 3 bases, J lost 1 base, and 2 bases stayed unmatched. This specimen belongs to a study of T cell responses to AZD1222 COVID-19 vaccine. The origin of this receptor is an adult in good health. Sample: peripheral blood, taken on day 0 of AZD1222 vaccination. The chain combines TRBV11-3 with TRBJ2-7; the match to TRBD2 covers 8 bases. CDR3 sequence reads: CASSFRGRSYEQYF. The CDR3 DNA reads TGTGCCAGCAGCTTCCGCGGGAGGTCCTACGAGCAGTACTTC.